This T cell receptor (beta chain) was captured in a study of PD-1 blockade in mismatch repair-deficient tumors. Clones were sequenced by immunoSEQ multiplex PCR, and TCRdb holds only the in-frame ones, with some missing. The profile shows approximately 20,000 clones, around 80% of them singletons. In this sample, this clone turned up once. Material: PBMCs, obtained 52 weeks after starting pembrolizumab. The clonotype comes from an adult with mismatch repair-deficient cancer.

In DNA, the CDR3 is TGTGCCAGCAGTTTAACTACAGGGGAAGCTTTCTTT. It translates to CASSLTTGEAFF. The V and J genes are TRBV6-5 and TRBJ1-1, with D tentatively TRBD1 (6 bases). CDR3 size: 12 residues. Germline V gene lookup returns CDR1 MNHEY and CDR2 SVGAGI. Trimming took off 4 bases at V and 8 bases at J, with 11 bases between the two ends.